This paragraph covers one T cell receptor beta chain sequence. The antigen is unknown. These data originate in a study of cytomegalovirus exposure and HLA in healthy donors. Primers included in the PCR were 60 Vbeta and 13 Jbeta primers. Libraries were prepared by immunoSEQ multiplex PCR; TCRdb keeps only in-frame clonotypes and omits some of them. Of 150,000 or so clones listed, over 70% were seen once; the top ten hold roughly 6.7%. CDR1 SGHTA and CDR2 FQGTGA come from the germline V gene. V was trimmed by 1 base and J by 0 bases, leaving 13 bases between them. The CDR3 consists of 16 residues. Study-level results: There were some V segments, including TRBV6-2 and TRBV6-3, excluded as indistinguishable.

The sample taken for sequencing was PBMCs. This clonotype originated in a woman aged 40 to 49 in good health and CMV-seropositive. This sequence joins TRBV7-3 and TRBJ2-7; TRBD1 might be the D (6 bases). CDR3 sequence: CASSLMPGADSYEQYF. Written as DNA, the CDR3 is TGTGCCAGCAGCTTAATGCCAGGGGCAGACTCCTACGAGCAGTACTTC.